These 9 T cell receptor beta chains came from one sample sequenced in a study of T-cell memory formation after mild COVID-19. Each CDR3 protein is one row after TCRdb ran MiXCR on the 5' RACE reads. The table has approximately 180,000 distinct CDR3 sequences, 16% seen once. The sequencing sample was made of PBMCs or a T cell subset sorted from them (not recorded which). The receptors shown here come from an adult woman who had mild COVID-19 (a few samples of this study predate the infection). Cell type and time point are not known.

V gene TRBV7-9 combines with J gene TRBJ1-2; D is unresolved. V was pared by 5 bases and J by 8 bases, with 18 bases between. The CDR3 has 14 amino acids. Germline lookup yields CDR1 SEHNR and CDR2 FQNEAQ (reference sequence). The CDR3 protein is CASSARELGRGYTF. The CDR3 region has the DNA TGTGCCAGCAGCGCGCGGGAACTCGGCAGGGGCTACACCTTC.

This clonotype occurred a few times. The chain employs TRBV12-3 or TRBV12-4 and TRBJ1-4, with D possibly being TRBD1 (6 bases). V dropped 6 bases and J dropped 3 bases, with 14 bases sitting between them. The CDR3 spans 15 residues. CDR3 DNA sequence: TGTGCCAGCAGACATCAGGGGACATCTAATGAAAAACTGTTTTTT. This gives the protein CASRHQGTSNEKLFF.

The chain has TRBV6-2 or TRBV6-3 and TRBJ1-1; D is perhaps TRBD1 (5 bases). The CDR3 spans 15 residues. Per germline, CDR1 MNHEY and CDR2 SVGEGT. With 5 bases removed from V and 4 bases from J, the gap between germline ends came to 17 bases. The CDR3 bases are TGTGCCAGCAGTGGGAATGTACAGGCGGGCACTGAAGCTTTCTTT. Translation: CASSGNVQAGTEAFF.

This clonotype was picked up a small number of times. At one end the junction does not follow the germline gene, possibly because of a read error. The chain joins TRBV7-8 to TRBJ2-7, with 11 bases identical to TRBD2. The CDR3 has 18 amino acids. CDR1 and CDR2 (germline): SGHVS, FQNEAQ. As DNA, the CDR3 is TGTGCCAGCAGCTCTGGGACTAGCGGCTTAAGGGAGTTAAGGGAGCGGTACTTC. The encoded protein is CASSSGTSGLRELRERYF.

This clonotype was seen a handful of times. The chain couples TRBV19 to TRBJ2-5, with D unresolved. The V end was cut by 4 bases, the J end by 2 bases, with 11 bases between. Germline-derived CDR1 and CDR2 are LNHDA and SQIVND (reference sequence). The CDR3 has 14 residues. CDR3 residues: CASSTRRPQETQYF. The CDR3 region has the DNA TGTGCCAGTAGTACCCGCCGGCCGCAAGAGACCCAGTACTTC.

The chain has TRBV12-3 or TRBV12-4 and TRBJ2-1; D ambiguous. The germline V and J ends were trimmed by 6 bases and 12 bases, with 18 bases remaining between them. CDR3 length: 13 residues. The chain's CDR3 is CASSLGSGVGQFF. In DNA, the CDR3 is TGTGCCAGCAGCCTAGGGTCTGGTGTGGGGCAGTTCTTC.

The rearrangement joins TRBV24-1 to TRBJ2-7, with a possible D match to TRBD1 (5 bases). V lost 12 bases and J 3 bases, leaving 17 bases between the germline ends. This CDR3 contains 13 residues. CDR1 is KGHDR, CDR2 SFDVKD, per germline. In nucleotides, the CDR3 is TGTGCCTCACAGGATCCGAATGGCTACGAGCAGTACTTC. Translating gives CASQDPNGYEQYF.

The table lists this clonotype with a few counts. This chain joins TRBV9 and TRBJ2-1; TRBD2 is a possible D gene (6 bases). With 0 bases removed from V and 2 bases from J, the gap between germline ends came to 12 bases. The CDR3 contains 16 residues. The germline V gene has CDR1 SGDLS and CDR2 YYNGEE. CDR3 sequence (DNA): TGTGCCAGCAGCGTAGGGGGCGGGACGACCTACAATGAGCAGTTCTTC. This encodes CASSVGGGTTYNEQFF. Full variable domain (missing parts from reference TRBV9 and TRBJ2-1): DSGVTQTPKHLITATGQRVTLRCSPRSGDLSVYWYQQSLDQGLQFLIQYYNGEERAKGNILERFSAQQFPDLHSELNLSSLELGDSALYFCASSVGGGTTYNEQFFGPGTRLTVL.

In its sample, this clonotype was seen a few times. The chain carries TRBV3-1 and TRBJ2-5; 11 bases match TRBD2. Germline loops: CDR1 LGHDT, CDR2 YNNKEL (reference sequence). V dropped 5 bases and J dropped 3; count of bases not matched to a gene: 5. This CDR3 region has 15 residues. CDR3 amino acids: CASSARGLAEETQYF. CDR3 bases: TGTGCCAGCAGCGCTAGGGGACTAGCGGAAGAGACCCAGTACTTC.